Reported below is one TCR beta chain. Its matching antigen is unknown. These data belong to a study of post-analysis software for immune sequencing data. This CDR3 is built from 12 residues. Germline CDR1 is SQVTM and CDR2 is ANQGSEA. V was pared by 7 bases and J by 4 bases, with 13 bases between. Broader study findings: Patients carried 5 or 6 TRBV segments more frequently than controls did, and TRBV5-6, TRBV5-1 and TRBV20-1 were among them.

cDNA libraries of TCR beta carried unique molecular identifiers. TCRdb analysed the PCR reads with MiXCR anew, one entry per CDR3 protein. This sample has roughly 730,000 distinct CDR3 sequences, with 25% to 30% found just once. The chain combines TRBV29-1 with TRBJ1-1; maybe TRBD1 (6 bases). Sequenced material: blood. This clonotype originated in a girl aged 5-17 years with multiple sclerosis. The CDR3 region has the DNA TGCAGCGCCAAAAAGGGGGGCACTGAAGCTTTCTTT. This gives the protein CSAKKGGTEAFF.